The source of this T cell receptor beta chain is a study of cytomegalovirus exposure and HLA in healthy donors. Study in general: In an earlier analysis, 117 million unique TCR beta sequences were found from some 170 million T cells.

PCR employed 60 Vbeta and 13 Jbeta primers. Sequenced by immunoSEQ multiplex PCR; TCRdb stores in-frame clones only, minus some. The sample gives about 120,000 clones, 70% to 80% of which show up once; 1.5% to 2% is in the top ten. Comment on this clone: What it binds is not known.

The germline gives CDR1 SNHLY, CDR2 FYNNEI. This CDR3 is built from 14 residues. The V and J ends lost 4 bases and 5 bases respectively, with 11 bases between them. Whole-study findings and limits: In all likelihood, a cluster of highly shared sequence variants was a sequencing artifact.

Sequenced sample: PBMCs. The receptor comes from a woman aged 18-35 years in good health and CMV-seronegative. The J gene is TRBJ2-2, the V gene TRBV2; D remains ambiguous. The CDR3 bases are TGTGCCAGCAGTGTTGTCCCAGCGACCGGGGAGCTGTTTTTT. The encoded protein is CASSVVPATGELFF.